This TCR beta chain was recovered during a study of blood T cell repertoires in COVID-19. Participants were placed into cohorts based on the clinical history they reported. There are a few counts of this clone. This CDR3 comprises 15 residues. Between the trimmed V and J ends, which lost 3 bases and 2 bases, there was a span of 11 bases. Germline values: CDR1 LNHDA, CDR2 SQIVND (reference sequence). The authors' processing: Reference gene primer amplification yielded estimated nucleated cell counts. Assay used: immunoSEQ multiplex PCR; TCRdb lists only in-frame clones, some missing. That table supplies the V and J calls and clone size; D and trimming were determined from the DNA. The profile covers about 220,000 clones, with approximately 90% appearing a single time and 3.5% to 4.5% taken by the ten largest.

V and J are TRBV19 and TRBJ2-1, with no clear D. This sequence originates from a woman aged 40 to 50 with acute COVID-19. The source material was PBMCs or T cells enriched from blood (not recorded which). In DNA, the CDR3 is TGTGCCAGTAGTATCACGGTTACGACCTACAATGAGCAGTTCTTC. It specifies CASSITVTTYNEQFF.